The 19 T cell receptor beta chains below all came from one sample that was sequenced in a study of blood T cell repertoires in COVID-19 (dated by TCRdb to between 2020 and 2021). Libraries were constructed by the immunoSEQ multiplex PCR assay. TCRdb took over this immuneACCESS table, retaining in-frame rearrangements with V and J assigned. Such tables are incomplete; in checked studies, under half of the missing clones stem from an unresolved V gene, and the remainder is unexplained. The table for this sample lists approximately 97,000 clones; around four fifths of them were counted only once. The top ten hold about 9.6% of the sample. The source material was peripheral blood. The origin of the receptors is a man in his fifties or sixties with active or convalescent COVID-19.

The chain uses TRBV6-8 and TRBJ2-7; 7 bases map to TRBD2. After removal of 6 bases from V and 4 bases from J, the junction contained 9 bases not matched to a gene. The CDR3 loop spans 14 amino acids. Looked up from germline, CDR1 is MNHGY and CDR2 is SAAAGT. This CDR3 reads CASRGGRNLYEQYV. CDR3 sequence (DNA): TGTGCCAGCAGGGGAGGGAGGAACCTTTACGAGCAGTACGTC.

The V gene is TRBV2, the J gene TRBJ2-1; 7 bases agree with TRBD1. Germline trimming cut 0 bases from V and 0 bases from J; bases unmatched to any gene: 5. Germline CDR1 SNHLY, CDR2 FYNNEI. The CDR3 extends over 17 amino acids. CDR3 residues: CASSEAGQSLSYNEQFF. The CDR3 DNA sequence: TGTGCCAGCAGTGAAGCGGGACAGTCCCTCTCCTACAATGAGCAGTTCTTC.

The genes are TRBV6-2 or TRBV6-3 and TRBJ2-2; D ambiguous. Germline V lookup: CDR1 MNHEY, CDR2 SVGEGT. The CDR3 is 13 amino acids. Trimming left V 1 base short and J 7 bases short, with 7 bases between. The CDR3 region has the DNA TGTGCCAGCAGTTACTTTCCCGGCGGGGAGCTGTTTTTT. Encoded protein: CASSYFPGGELFF.

This clone has only a few counts. The chain uses TRBV5-1 and TRBJ1-2; D might be TRBD1 (6 bases). The CDR3 loop spans 14 amino acids. V lost 5 bases, J lost 6 bases, and 17 bases lay in between. The germline V gene has CDR1 SGHRS and CDR2 YFSETQ. The CDR3 loop is CASSVGTGRDGYTF. In DNA form, the CDR3 reads TGCGCCAGCAGTGTCGGTACAGGGCGGGATGGCTACACCTTC.

The genes are TRBV20-1 and TRBJ2-5, with 10 bases identical to TRBD2. The ends lost 3 bases at V and 2 bases at J; junction bases unmatched: 12. The V gene's germline CDR1 is DFQATT and CDR2 SNEGSKA (reference sequence). The CDR3 covers 17 residues. CDR3 amino acids: CSASELKGLARQETQYF. The CDR3 DNA is TGCAGTGCTAGTGAACTTAAGGGACTAGCGAGACAAGAGACCCAGTACTTC.

This chain connects TRBV3-1 (or the pseudogene TRBV3-2) to TRBJ2-1; D is unclear. CDR1 is LGHDT and CDR2 is YNNKEL in the germline V gene (reference sequence). The CDR3 is made up of 13 amino acids. Trimming shortened V by 0 bases and J by 5 bases, and 5 bases separated the two germline ends. CDR3 loop: CASSQDYNNEQFF. DNA for the CDR3: TGTGCCAGCAGCCAAGATTATAACAATGAGCAGTTCTTC.

The chain couples TRBV6-5 to TRBJ1-2; 7 bases are shared with TRBD1. This CDR3 has 15 amino acids. Germline V gene lookup returns CDR1 MNHEY and CDR2 SVGAGI. J lost 3 bases, V lost 0 bases, and 4 bases had no gene match. CDR3 amino acids: CASSYSSRGDYGYTF. In nucleotides, the CDR3 is TGTGCCAGCAGTTACTCGTCCAGGGGGGACTATGGCTACACCTTC.

The V call is TRBV27, the J call TRBJ2-1, with a weak D call TRBD2 (6 bases). The CDR3 covers 16 residues. Germline values: CDR1 MNHEY, CDR2 SMNVEV (reference sequence). Trimming shortened V by 5 bases and J by 3 bases, and 17 bases separated the two germline ends. The CDR3 sequence: CASSPAGGEVYNEQFF. The DNA for the CDR3 is TGTGCCAGCAGTCCCGCCGGCGGGGAGGTCTACAATGAGCAGTTCTTC.

This chain uses TRBV5-1 with TRBJ1-3; TRBD1 aligns across 7 bases. The CDR3 is made up of 13 amino acids. Germline CDR1 reads SGHRS; CDR2 reads YFSETQ. V was pared by 4 bases and J by 8 bases, with 6 bases of the junction left unmatched. CDR3 region: CASSLGQRDTIYF. The CDR3 DNA reads TGCGCCAGCAGCCTGGGACAGAGAGACACCATATATTTT.

This chain joins TRBV28 and TRBJ1-5; D might be TRBD1 (5 bases). V lost 3 bases and J lost 6, with 15 bases in between. Germline loops: CDR1 MDHEN, CDR2 SYDVKM. CDR3 size: 15 residues. CDR3 nucleotides: TGTGCCAGCAGTTTTAGGGGCTCCGAAGGTCAGCCCCAGCATTTT. It codes for CASSFRGSEGQPQHF.

There are a few counts of this clone. The V gene is TRBV19, the J gene TRBJ1-2, with 9 positions matching TRBD1. Germline loops: CDR1 LNHDA, CDR2 SQIVND (reference sequence). The CDR3 has 15 amino acids. Unmatched junction bases numbered 13, after V lost 10 bases and J lost 4 bases. The CDR3 bases are TGTGCCACCACTACTCGGGACAGGGAAGTCTATGGCTACACCTTC. Protein sequence: CATTTRDREVYGYTF.

V usage is TRBV28 and J usage is TRBJ2-7; D gene unclear. The V end lost 7 bases, the J end lost 2 bases, and 18 bases lay between the germline ends. CDR3 length: 15 residues. Germline V CDR1 and CDR2: MDHEN, SYDVKM. This CDR3 is CASTPSLKITYEQYF. CDR3 DNA sequence: TGTGCCAGCACTCCGTCCCTTAAAATTACCTACGAGCAGTACTTC. The full variable domain, completed using reference TRBV28 and TRBJ2-7, is DVKVTQSSRYLVKRTGEKVFLECVQDMDHENMFWYRQDPGLGLRLIYFSYDVKMKEKGDIPEGYSVSREKKERFSLILESASTNQTSMYLCASTPSLKITYEQYFGPGTRLTVT.

This rearrangement joins TRBV7-8 to TRBJ1-6; no definite D call. Trimming cost V 7 bases and J 6 bases, with 10 bases left between them. The germline CDR1 and CDR2 sequences are SGHVS and FQNEAQ. The CDR3 length is 13 residues. The chain's CDR3 is CASTPGSNSPLHF. The DNA for the CDR3 is TGTGCCAGCACCCCGGGGTCTAATTCACCCCTCCACTTT.

The chain employs TRBV5-1 and TRBJ2-3; possibly TRBD2 for D (5 bases). V gave up 7 bases and J gave up 5 bases, with 23 bases separating them. Looked up from germline, CDR1 is SGHRS and CDR2 is YFSETQ. The CDR3 sequence is 16 residues long. The CDR3 region is CASARPAKEVGDTQYF. CDR3 DNA sequence: TGCGCCAGCGCACGTCCGGCTAAGGAGGTAGGAGATACGCAGTATTTT.

V gene TRBV5-5 combines with J gene TRBJ2-3, with TRBD2 identical over 11 bases. The CDR3 is 14 residues long. Per the germline V gene, CDR1 is SGHKS and CDR2 is YYEKEE (reference sequence). The V and J ends lost 7 bases and 5 bases, in that order; junction bases with no gene match: 6. The CDR3 region is CASCSGRARDTQYF. In DNA form, the CDR3 reads TGTGCCAGCTGTAGCGGGAGGGCCAGAGATACGCAGTATTTT.

The chain joins TRBV24-1 to TRBJ2-3, with a tentative D call TRBD1 (5 bases). The CDR3 totals 16 residues. Trimming took 3 bases from V and 2 from J, leaving 14 bases between them. Germline V lookup: CDR1 KGHDR, CDR2 SFDVKD. The CDR3 DNA sequence: TGTGCCACCAGTGATCGGACAAGTCCCTCCACAGATACGCAGTATTTT. This codes for CATSDRTSPSTDTQYF.

The sample holds a few counts of this clone. This chain joins TRBV5-1 and TRBJ2-7, with 8 positions matching TRBD2. The CDR3 is made up of 15 amino acids. The germline CDR1 and CDR2 sequences are SGHRS and YFSETQ. This CDR3 is CASRLATSGTYEQYV. CDR3 nucleotide sequence: TGCGCCAGCAGATTGGCCACTAGCGGAACCTACGAGCAGTACGTC.

This clone was seen a few times. The chain is built from TRBV27 and TRBJ1-5, with D maybe TRBD1 (6 bases). Looked up from germline, CDR1 is MNHEY and CDR2 is SMNVEV (reference sequence). The germline V and J ends were trimmed by 4 bases and 6 bases, with 10 bases remaining between them. This CDR3 region has 13 residues. CDR3 bases: TGTGCCAGCAGTTACAGGGAGCTTCAGCCCCAGCATTTT. Encoded protein: CASSYRELQPQHF.

The J gene is TRBJ2-4, the V gene TRBV7-2, with 7 bases that match TRBD2. The CDR3 covers 16 residues. Germline V lookup: CDR1 SGHTA, CDR2 FQGNSA. The trim removed 1 base at V and 1 base at J, leaving 4 bases unmatched. The CDR3 sequence is CASSLGGGLAKNIQYF. The CDR3 nucleotides are TGTGCCAGCAGCTTAGGGGGGGGACTGGCCAAAAACATTCAGTACTTC.